This is a list of T cell receptor beta chains from one sample in a study of blood T cell repertoires in COVID-19. Clones were read by immunoSEQ multiplex PCR, and TCRdb kept only the in-frame ones, dropping some. The table shows 100,000 or so clones, with 84% occurring only once. The sample consisted of peripheral blood. The receptors derive from a man aged 35-49 years with active or convalescent COVID-19. Both conserved end residues are trimmed from each CDR3. The order of the fields is J gene, V gene, CDR3 protein.

TRBJ1-5 TRBV12-3/TRBV12-4 ASSLNHYQPQH
TRBJ1-6 TRBV30 AWTGPGTGYSPLH
TRBJ2-7 TRBV20-1 SASAGEEQY
TRBJ1-2 TRBV3-1/TRBV3-2 ASSQGQGRHGGYT
TRBJ2-7 TRBV15 ATSRDRTYEQY
TRBJ2-3 TRBV19 ASSSKGLPDTQY
TRBJ2-1 TRBV4-2 ASSQVWGGSSPNEQF
TRBJ2-2 TRBV12-5 ASTSAGELF
TRBJ2-2 TRBV5-6 ASSVAGGAKTGELF
TRBJ1-2 TRBV7-2 ASSLWLDTNYGYT
TRBJ2-2 TRBV5-5 ASSLDPTRVSTGELF
TRBJ1-5 TRBV7-9 ASSPDREDQPQH
TRBJ1-6 TRBV6-2/TRBV6-3 ASSYGWERNSPLH
TRBJ1-5 TRBV30 AWDQGGDQPQH
TRBJ1-1 TRBV27 ASTRGGPFSEAF
TRBJ2-7 TRBV7-2 ASSLVGTSSYEQY
TRBJ2-7 TRBV5-1 ASSLGQGAARD
TRBJ2-3 TRBV7-3 ASSFQGATQY
TRBJ1-4 TRBV3-1/TRBV3-2 ASSPGQGEKLF
TRBJ1-3 TRBV11-2 ASSQTDSGNTIY
TRBJ2-1 TRBV30 AWSPQTGITF
TRBJ2-1 TRBV7-3 ASSPPGGGAYNEQF
TRBJ2-5 TRBV6-2/TRBV6-3 ASSLGVGTSQETQY
TRBJ1-4 TRBV6-1 ASSEQGAGVGKLF
TRBJ1-1 TRBV18 ASSPLLGRDTEAF
TRBJ1-3 TRBV18 ASSHGQTGNTIY
TRBJ2-7 TRBV4-1 ASSHPDRSYEQY
TRBJ1-5 TRBV6-2/TRBV6-3 ASSQSNFNQPQH
TRBJ1-2 TRBV6-4 ASSASGGGYT
TRBJ1-4 TRBV5-1 ASSLAGASTNEKLF
TRBJ1-2 TRBV21-1 ASSKACQRDLYGYT
TRBJ2-2 TRBV11-2 ASSALLAGKSGELF